This T cell receptor (beta chain) was recovered during a study of shared clonotypes between healthy human individuals (dated by TCRdb to about 2020). Background for the entire study: The cohort included three men and a couple of women between 18 and 49 years of age. To estimate repertoire size and how much clonotypes are shared between individuals, the study performed deep sequencing of blood TCR repertoires from a few healthy adults. Leukapheresis yielded between about 0.85 and 10 billion PBMCs per donor. Libraries were prepared and TCR repertoires were sequenced by different laboratories using diverse techniques, in order to increase sequencing depth and limit assay-specific biases. Study-wide conclusions, independent of this receptor: Sampling was restricted to blood, and TCR repertoires in tissue are likely to differ from TCR repertoires in blood. Because the study included a small number of donors, the genetic and exposure-history diversity represented was limited. Pairwise subsampling indicated that sequencing depth was expected to affect the degree of clonotype sharing among donors.

TCR CDR3 regions were amplified from genomic DNA by multiplex PCR using the deep immunoSEQ assay. Extracted genomic DNA from each cell subset was spread evenly across all wells of several immunoSEQ 96-well plates, with each plate serving as a replicate. Each replicate PCR for unsorted PBMC received roughly 300 ng genomic DNA, equal to about 30,000 T cell genomes. Ten immunoSEQ deep assay plates were used to sequence the unsorted PBMC genomic DNA. Purified libraries were measured with a Qubit 3.0 fluorometer, size-checked on a Bioanalyzer 2100, and measured again with the KAPA Library Quantification kit. Every immunoSEQ 96-well plate was sequenced on a dedicated single-read 150-cycle Illumina NextSeq 550 flow cell. In the original analysis: Because the immunoSEQ output included only junctional sequences and no quality scores, the filtering could not be the same as the filtering used for full-length reads. Sequences were annotated with PyIR, a Python wrapper for IgBLAST v1.9, using IMGT germline references to assign V/J genes and CDR3. Reads were removed for weak V/J assignments (E-value above 1e-6), missing CDR3, stop codons, out-of-frame junctions, or ambiguous translated residues. V3J clonotypes were defined as sequences sharing an identical inferred V gene, J gene, and CDR3 amino acid sequence. The percentage overlap between two repertoires was calculated by dividing the number of shared unique clonotypes by the size of the smaller repertoire. Repertoire richness was assessed with RTK rarefaction, the Chao1 estimator, and Recon v2.1 estimates of unobserved clonotypes. TCRdb obtained this table from immuneACCESS and retained in-frame rearrangements with V and J assigned. These tables miss some clones; where compared with another copy, unresolved V genes account for less than half of the shortfall, and the remainder is unexplained. V and J calls and clone size are copied from that table; D and trimming were computed from the DNA. This sample comprises roughly 500,000 clones, 79% of them detected only once. Over 10% of the sample comes from the top ten.

Donors were healthy HIV-negative adults with no recently reported acute infections or vaccinations. Every donor was a Caucasian adult living in Nashville, Tennessee, USA. For unsorted samples, roughly 91 million PBMCs were counted, and genomic DNA was extracted using the QIAamp DNA Blood Mini kit. After blood collection by leukapheresis, PBMCs were isolated using Ficoll-Histopaque density gradient centrifugation and then cryopreserved in the vapor phase of liquid nitrogen. From V the trimming removes 6 bases and from J it removes 6 bases, while the gene matches leave 7 bases of the junction unaccounted for. The CDR3 has 15 amino acids, counting the end cysteine and phenylalanine. Left in the record is the CDR3 DNA by itself, 45 bases read in frame from the first base. In the germline V gene, CDR1 corresponds to MRHNA and CDR2 to SNTAGT. A word on this clone: The antigen it recognizes is unknown. No qualities accompany the bases; no much larger clone lies one base away.

The rearranged segments are TRBV6-4 and TRBJ1-6; 8 central nucleotides agree with TRBD1. Material: PBMCs. The clonotype originates from a woman aged 35 to 49 in good health. Some clones in this sample may be carry-over from other donors' samples. The DNA reads TGTGCCAGCAGGTCGCAGGGGGCGAGTAATTCACCCCTCCACTTT. Protein translation: CASRSQGASNSPLHF.